Following are 25 T cell receptor beta chains from one sample sequenced in a study of blood T cell repertoires in COVID-19. Using immunoSEQ multiplex PCR, the repertoire was profiled, and TCRdb retains in-frame clones only, with some absent. This sample carries around 26,000 clones, around 92% of them seen once, and the ten largest clones take about 3%. The sample comprised peripheral blood. These TCRs come from a human donor in a cohort sampled during active COVID-19.

The CDR3 loop is CASSYDRAIHYGYTF. In DNA form, the CDR3 reads TGTGCCAGCAGCTACGACAGGGCTATTCACTATGGCTACACCTTC. The chain has TRBV7-2 and TRBJ1-2; 7 bases line up with TRBD1. Trimming cost V 4 bases and J 3 bases; bases outside gene matches: 8. Germline V gene sequence: CDR1 SGHTA, CDR2 FQGNSA. This CDR3 comprises 15 residues.

This clone was observed once. A junction boundary mismatches the germline segment, possibly from a read error. The chain is built from TRBV2 and TRBJ1-2; 9 positions agree with TRBD1. Per germline, CDR1 SNHLY and CDR2 FYNNEI. The CDR3 length is 15 residues. The CDR3 DNA is TGTGCCAGCAGGGAAGCCGGGACAGGGAGTTATGGCTACACCTTC. Translated: CASREAGTGSYGYTF.

The rearrangement uses TRBV5-6 and TRBJ2-3; 7 bases fit TRBD1. The CDR3 is made up of 16 amino acids. V was pared by 0 bases and J by 2 bases, with 6 bases of the junction left unmatched. In germline, CDR1 is SGHDT, CDR2 YYEEEE. For the CDR3, the DNA is TGTGCCAGCAGCTTGGGCCCGGGACAGTTCACAGATACGCAGTATTTT. This gives the protein CASSLGPGQFTDTQYF.

The chain joins TRBV5-1 to TRBJ1-2; 9 bases match TRBD1. The CDR3 extends over 14 amino acids. The trim removed 4 bases at V and 4 bases at J, leaving 5 bases unmatched. From germline, CDR1 is SGHRS and CDR2 YFSETQ. The CDR3 nucleotides read TGCGCCAGCAGCAGCACAGGGGGCAGCTATGGCTACACCTTC. It specifies CASSSTGGSYGYTF.

The rearrangement links TRBV3-1 (or the pseudogene TRBV3-2) to TRBJ1-4; 9 bases line up with TRBD1. The J segment lost 7 bases and the V segment lost 4 bases, leaving 7 bases of the junction unmatched. CDR3 length equals 15 residues. The germline V gene has CDR1 LGHDT and CDR2 YNNKEL (reference sequence). CDR3 bases: TGTGCCAGCAGCCCCTCGACAGGGGGGGGTGAAAAACTGTTTTTT. This gives the protein CASSPSTGGGEKLFF.

This clone is a singleton in its sample. This rearrangement joins TRBV5-8 to TRBJ2-5; possible D gene TRBD1, 6 bases. The CDR3 totals 14 residues. CDR1 and CDR2 from the germline V gene are SGHTS and YDEGEE. V lost 0 bases to trimming and J lost 2 bases, with 8 bases between them. The CDR3 coding sequence is TGTGCCAGCAGCTTGGGGACAGCACAAGAGACCCAGTACTTC. Translation gives CASSLGTAQETQYF.

The rearrangement joins TRBV5-6 to TRBJ2-7; D not certain. Germline V gene sequence: CDR1 SGHDT, CDR2 YYEEEE. This CDR3 region has 12 residues. Deletions cut 4 bases from V and 4 bases from J, with 9 bases between. CDR3 DNA: TGTGCCAGCAGCCTATACGGGTACGAGCAGTACTTC. Amino acid sequence: CASSLYGYEQYF.

The gene calls are TRBV6-6 and TRBJ1-1; 8 nucleotides line up with TRBD1. V dropped 6 bases and J dropped 2; count of bases not matched to a gene: 5. The CDR3 is 14 amino acids. The germline V gene has CDR1 MNHNY and CDR2 SVGAGI (reference sequence). Here the CDR3 DNA reads TGTGCCAGCAGAATGCAGGGGGCAAACACTGAAGCTTTCTTT. Translation gives CASRMQGANTEAFF.

This chain joins TRBV9 and TRBJ2-1; no definite D call. Trimming left V 0 bases short and J 4 bases short, with 11 bases between. This CDR3 contains 15 residues. Germline CDR1 SGDLS, CDR2 YYNGEE. The CDR3 nucleotides read TGTGCCAGCAGCGTAGCCACAAGTATGTACAATGAGCAGTTCTTC. Residues: CASSVATSMYNEQFF.

The V and J genes are TRBV4-2 and TRBJ1-6, with D possibly TRBD1 on 6 matching bases. From germline, CDR1 is LGHNA and CDR2 YNFKEQ. V was clipped by 2 bases and J by 5 bases, with 10 bases between them. The CDR3 is 15 amino acids. CDR3: CASSQTQGHNSPLHF. In nucleotides, the CDR3 is TGTGCCAGCAGCCAAACACAGGGTCATAATTCACCCCTCCACTTT.

CDR3 protein: CASSEILRGGAGEQYF. The CDR3 DNA sequence: TGCGCCAGCAGTGAGATTTTGAGAGGGGGCGCGGGCGAGCAGTACTTC. The chain couples TRBV10-2 to TRBJ2-7; 7 bases map to TRBD1. This CDR3 is 16 amino acids long. From germline, CDR1 is WSHSY and CDR2 SAAADI. Trimming took 2 bases from V and 6 from J; bases not matched to a gene: 13.

The chain recombines TRBV7-3 with TRBJ2-7, with 7 bases fitting TRBD1. CDR3 size: 16 residues. Trimming removed 5 bases from V and 2 bases from J; junction bases left unmatched: 12. Germline loops: CDR1 SGHTA, CDR2 FQGTGA. The CDR3 loop reads CASSPTPTGPTYEQYF. The CDR3 nucleotides are TGTGCCAGCAGCCCTACACCGACAGGGCCTACCTACGAGCAGTACTTC.

This chain uses TRBV18 with TRBJ1-1, with D perhaps matching TRBD1 (6 bases). The CDR3 is 14 residues long. The germline V gene encodes CDR1 KGHSH and CDR2 LQKENI. V lost 3 bases, J lost 6 bases, and 14 bases lay in between. The CDR3 coding sequence is TGTGCCAGCTCACCGTTCGACAGGCCTTCTGAAGCTTTCTTT. Translation: CASSPFDRPSEAFF.

This clone came up once. The J gene is TRBJ2-7, the V gene TRBV13; 7 bases align to TRBD2. CDR1 and CDR2 (germline): PRHDT, FYEKMQ (reference sequence). The trim removed 7 bases at V and 2 bases at J, leaving 20 bases unmatched. The CDR3 spans 18 residues. CDR3 residues: CASTGGGTTRRPAYEQYF. The DNA of the CDR3 is TGTGCCAGCACCGGGGGAGGGACCACAAGAAGGCCGGCCTACGAGCAGTACTTC.

This clone appeared a few times. The chain carries TRBV2 and TRBJ1-6, with TRBD1 matching 11 bases. CDR3 size: 13 residues. The germline CDR1 and CDR2 sequences are SNHLY and FYNNEI. V gave up 10 bases and J gave up 9 bases; unmatched junction bases: 5. The CDR3 bases are TGTGCCATCGCCGGGACAGGGGGTTCACCCCTCCACTTT. This codes for CAIAGTGGSPLHF.

This clone has just one count. The rearrangement links TRBV3-1 (or the pseudogene TRBV3-2) to TRBJ2-7; 9 bases line up with TRBD2. V gave up 4 bases and J gave up 1 base; unmatched junction bases: 8. This CDR3 region has 16 residues. Germline CDR1 is LGHDT and CDR2 is YNNKEL (reference sequence). This chain's CDR3 is CASSPLAGKLSYEQYF. CDR3 nucleotide sequence: TGTGCCAGCAGCCCCCTAGCGGGGAAGCTGTCCTACGAGCAGTACTTC.

The gene calls are TRBV4-2 and TRBJ1-2; weak D call: TRBD1 (5 bases). The length of the CDR3 is 14 residues. Between the trimmed V and J ends, which lost 0 bases and 1 base, there was a span of 6 bases. Germline CDR1 and CDR2: LGHNA and YNFKEQ. The CDR3 nucleotides are TGTGCCAGCAGCCAAGACAGGGATAACTATGGCTACACCTTC. Protein: CASSQDRDNYGYTF.

The V call is TRBV19, the J call TRBJ1-1, with TRBD1 matching over 7 bases. This CDR3 spans 15 amino acids. V was pared by 6 bases and J by 0 bases, with 7 bases of the junction left unmatched. Germline assignment: CDR1 LNHDA and CDR2 SQIVND (reference sequence). CDR3 DNA: TGTGCCAGTAGAATCCTGGGGACAGTGAACACTGAAGCTTTCTTT. Translation gives CASRILGTVNTEAFF.

The gene calls are TRBV11-2 and TRBJ2-3, with a possible D match to TRBD2 (6 bases). Germline lookup yields CDR1 SGHAT and CDR2 FQNNGV. Between the trimmed V and J ends, which lost 0 bases and 2 bases, there was a span of 12 bases. This CDR3 comprises 16 residues. CDR3 residues: CASSLELARPTDTQYF. DNA for the CDR3: TGTGCCAGCAGCTTAGAGCTAGCGAGACCCACAGATACGCAGTATTTT. Supplemented by reference TRBV11-2 and TRBJ2-3, the full variable domain reads EAGVAQSPRYKIIEKRQSVAFWCNPISGHATLYWYQQILGQGPKLLIQFQNNGVVDDSQLPKDRFSAERLKGVDSTLKIQPAKLEDSAVYLCASSLELARPTDTQYFGPGTRLTVL.

This chain uses TRBV5-4 with TRBJ2-7; TRBD2 might be the D (5 bases). V gave up 4 bases and J gave up 5 bases, with 19 bases separating them. Per germline, CDR1 SGHNT and CDR2 YYREEE (reference sequence). The CDR3 runs 15 residues. The chain's CDR3 is CASSPTRGNYHEQYF. The CDR3 DNA reads TGTGCCAGCAGCCCGACCCGAGGGAACTACCACGAGCAGTACTTC.

The count of this clone is one. The chain uses TRBV5-1 and TRBJ1-5, with D tentatively TRBD1 (5 bases). V lost 0 bases, J lost 4 bases, and 11 bases lay in between. CDR1 SGHRS and CDR2 YFSETQ come from the germline V gene. The length of the CDR3 is 15 residues. CDR3 sequence reads: CASSLVGGINQPQHF. DNA for the CDR3: TGCGCCAGCAGCTTGGTGGGGGGGATAAATCAGCCCCAGCATTTT.

The gene calls are TRBV7-8 and TRBJ1-1, with 9 bases fitting TRBD1. Germline-derived CDR1 and CDR2 are SGHVS and FQNEAQ. The junction had 4 bases not matched to a gene; V was cut back by 3 bases and J by 5 bases. The CDR3 is 14 amino acids. The chain's CDR3 is CASSFTGGRTEAFF. The CDR3 region has the DNA TGTGCCAGCAGCTTCACAGGGGGCAGGACTGAAGCTTTCTTT.

V usage is TRBV4-1 and J usage is TRBJ1-4, with 8 bases identical to TRBD1. V trimming: 3 bases; J trimming: 7 bases; junction bases outside the gene matches: 7. The CDR3 is made up of 15 amino acids. Germline V gene sequence: CDR1 MGHRA, CDR2 YSYEKL. CDR3 in DNA: TGCGCCAGCAGCCATCCAGGGGGCGCGGGTGAAAAACTGTTTTTT. It is translated as CASSHPGGAGEKLFF.

The rearrangement links TRBV4-1 to TRBJ1-1; a possible D gene is TRBD1 (6 bases). V lost 1 base and J lost 3, with 12 bases in between. The germline V gene encodes CDR1 MGHRA and CDR2 YSYEKL. The CDR3 totals 15 residues. The CDR3 DNA sequence: TGCGCCAGCAGCCAAGGGCCCAGGGGAGACACTGAAGCTTTCTTT. Translated: CASSQGPRGDTEAFF.

The V and J genes are TRBV19 and TRBJ2-3; D might be TRBD2 (6 bases). The CDR3 is 15 residues long. Germline V gene sequence: CDR1 LNHDA, CDR2 SQIVND (reference sequence). V shed 3 bases and J shed 4 bases, with 14 bases lying between them. The CDR3 region is CASSMGGIIADTQYF. CDR3 DNA sequence: TGTGCCAGTAGTATGGGAGGTATTATCGCAGATACGCAGTATTTT.